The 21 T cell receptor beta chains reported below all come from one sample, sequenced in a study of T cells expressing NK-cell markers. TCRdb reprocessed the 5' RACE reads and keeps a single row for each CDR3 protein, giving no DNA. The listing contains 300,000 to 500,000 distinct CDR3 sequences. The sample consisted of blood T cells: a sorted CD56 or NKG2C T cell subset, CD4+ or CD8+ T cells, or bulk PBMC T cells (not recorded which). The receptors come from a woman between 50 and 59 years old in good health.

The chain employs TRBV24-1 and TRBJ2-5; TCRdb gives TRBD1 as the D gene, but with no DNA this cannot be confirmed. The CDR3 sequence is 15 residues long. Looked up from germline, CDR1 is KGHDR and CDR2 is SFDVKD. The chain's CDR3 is CATIRDRGQAETQYF.

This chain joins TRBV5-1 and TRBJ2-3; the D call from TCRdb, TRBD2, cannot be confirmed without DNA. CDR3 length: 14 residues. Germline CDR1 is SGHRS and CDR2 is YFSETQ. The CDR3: CASSSNRAPDTQYF.

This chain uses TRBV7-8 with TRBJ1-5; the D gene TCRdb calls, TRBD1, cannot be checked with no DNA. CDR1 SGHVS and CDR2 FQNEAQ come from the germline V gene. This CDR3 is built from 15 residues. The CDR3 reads CASSPVRTRDQPQHF.

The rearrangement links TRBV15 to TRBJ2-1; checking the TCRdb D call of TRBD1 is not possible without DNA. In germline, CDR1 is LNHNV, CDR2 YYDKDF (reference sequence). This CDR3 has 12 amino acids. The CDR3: CATSLSSDEQFF.

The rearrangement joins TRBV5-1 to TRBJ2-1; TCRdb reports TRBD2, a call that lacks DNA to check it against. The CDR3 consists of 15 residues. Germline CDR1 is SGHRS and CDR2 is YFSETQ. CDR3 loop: CASTEGASGSNEQFF.

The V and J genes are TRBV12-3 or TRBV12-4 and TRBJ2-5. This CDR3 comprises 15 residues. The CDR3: CASSPIVYGGETQYF.

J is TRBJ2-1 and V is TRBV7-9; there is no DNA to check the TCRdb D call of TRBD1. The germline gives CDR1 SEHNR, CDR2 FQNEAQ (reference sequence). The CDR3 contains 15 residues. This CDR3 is CASSLEGRRGNEQFF.

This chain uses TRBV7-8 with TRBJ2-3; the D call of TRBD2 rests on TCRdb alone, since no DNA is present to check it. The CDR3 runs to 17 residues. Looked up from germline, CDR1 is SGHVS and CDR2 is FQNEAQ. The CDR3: CASSPSGLAKREGTQYF.

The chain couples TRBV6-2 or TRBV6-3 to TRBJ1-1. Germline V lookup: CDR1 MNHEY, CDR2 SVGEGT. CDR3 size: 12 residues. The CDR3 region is CASSRILAEAFF.

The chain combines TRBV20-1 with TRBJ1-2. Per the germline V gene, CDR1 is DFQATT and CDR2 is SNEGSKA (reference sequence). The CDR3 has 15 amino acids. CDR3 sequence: CSARGTAVSLYDYTF.

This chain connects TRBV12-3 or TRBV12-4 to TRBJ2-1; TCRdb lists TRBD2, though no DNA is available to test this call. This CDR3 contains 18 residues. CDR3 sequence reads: CASSFFPPGTSGRDEQFF.

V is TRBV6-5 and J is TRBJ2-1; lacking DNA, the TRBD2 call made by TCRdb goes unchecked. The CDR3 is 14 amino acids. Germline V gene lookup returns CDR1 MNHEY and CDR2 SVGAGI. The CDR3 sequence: CASSSGTNRGEQFF.

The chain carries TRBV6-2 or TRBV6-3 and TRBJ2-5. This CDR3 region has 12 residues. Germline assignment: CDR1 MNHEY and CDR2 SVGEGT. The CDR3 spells CASVSEGGTQYF.

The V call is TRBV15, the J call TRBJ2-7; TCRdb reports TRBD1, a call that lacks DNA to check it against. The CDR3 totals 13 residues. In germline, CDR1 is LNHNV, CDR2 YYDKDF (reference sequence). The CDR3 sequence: CATSRGDSYEQYF.

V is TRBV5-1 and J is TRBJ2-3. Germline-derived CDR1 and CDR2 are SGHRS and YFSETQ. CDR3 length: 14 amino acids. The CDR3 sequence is CASQQASYTDTQYF.

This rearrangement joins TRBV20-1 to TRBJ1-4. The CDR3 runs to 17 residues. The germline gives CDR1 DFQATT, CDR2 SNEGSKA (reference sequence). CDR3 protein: CSARVWGRGATNEKLFF.

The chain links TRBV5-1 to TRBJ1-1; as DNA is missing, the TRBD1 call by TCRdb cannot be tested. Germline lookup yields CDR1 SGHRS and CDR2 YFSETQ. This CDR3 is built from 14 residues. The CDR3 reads CASSREELNTEAFF.

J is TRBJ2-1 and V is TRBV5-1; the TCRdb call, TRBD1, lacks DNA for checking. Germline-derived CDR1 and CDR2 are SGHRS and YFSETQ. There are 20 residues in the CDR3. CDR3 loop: CASSLFGGAGGSSSYNEQFF.

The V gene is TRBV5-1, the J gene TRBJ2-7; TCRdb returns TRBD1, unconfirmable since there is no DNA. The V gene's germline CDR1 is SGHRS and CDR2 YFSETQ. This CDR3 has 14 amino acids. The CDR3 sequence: CASSRGQALYEQYF.

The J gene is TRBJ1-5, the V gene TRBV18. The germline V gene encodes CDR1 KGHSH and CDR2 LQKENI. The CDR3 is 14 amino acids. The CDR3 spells CASSPGDVGQPQHF.

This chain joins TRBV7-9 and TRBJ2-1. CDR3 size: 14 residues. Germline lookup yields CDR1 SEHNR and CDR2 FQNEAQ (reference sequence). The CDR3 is CASSLRDVDNEQFF.